One and the same sample provided the 14 T cell receptor beta chains below, sequenced in a study of T cell responses to AZD1222 COVID-19 vaccine. Assay used: immunoSEQ multiplex PCR; TCRdb lists only in-frame clones, some missing. Of about 200,000 clones listed, around 94% are singletons. Specimen: peripheral blood, collected 28 days after the second dose of the MenACWY control vaccine. These TCRs come from an adult who received the MenACWY meningococcal vaccine as a control.

The chain has TRBV6-5 and TRBJ2-7; D is ambiguous. Germline assignment: CDR1 MNHEY and CDR2 SVGAGI. The V end was cut by 6 bases, the J end by 6 bases, with 12 bases between. CDR3 size: 12 residues. CDR3 sequence reads: CASRPASSEQYF. As DNA, the CDR3 is TGTGCCAGCAGGCCGGCTAGTAGCGAGCAGTACTTC.

V gene TRBV25-1 combines with J gene TRBJ1-4; tentatively, D is TRBD1 (5 bases). V was trimmed by 0 bases and J by 8 bases, leaving 16 bases between them. CDR3 length: 16 amino acids. Looked up from germline, CDR1 is MGHDK and CDR2 is SYGVNS. The CDR3 sequence is CASSEYGTEVGEKLFF. Written as DNA, the CDR3 is TGTGCCAGCAGTGAATATGGGACGGAGGTTGGGGAAAAACTGTTTTTT.

V usage is TRBV2 and J usage is TRBJ2-6, with 7 bases aligning to TRBD2. The length of the CDR3 is 16 residues. CDR1 SNHLY and CDR2 FYNNEI come from the germline V gene. The V and J ends lost 4 bases and 4 bases, in that order; junction bases with no gene match: 7. As DNA, the CDR3 is TGTGCCAGCAGTGGAAGGGAGGGTGTGGGGGCCAACGTCCTGACTTTC. Encoded protein: CASSGREGVGANVLTF.

V and J are TRBV4-2 and TRBJ1-2; TRBD1 aligns across 8 bases. This CDR3 region has 16 residues. Unmatched junction bases numbered 9, after V lost 3 bases and J lost 3 bases. The germline gives CDR1 LGHNA, CDR2 YNFKEQ. In nucleotides, the CDR3 is TGTGCCAGCAGCCAGGGAACAGGGGGTGGTGACTATGGCTACACCTTC. The encoded protein is CASSQGTGGGDYGYTF.

With regard to this clone: At one boundary the junction diverges from the germline segment, which might be a read error. J is TRBJ1-2 and V is TRBV7-2; 9 bases are shared with TRBD1. The CDR3 has 17 residues. The germline CDR1 and CDR2 sequences are SGHTA and FQGNSA. For the CDR3, the DNA is TGTGCCAGCAGCGTAGCACACACAGGGGGCGAGGGCTATGGCTACACCTTC. This sequence encodes CASSVAHTGGEGYGYTF.

The chain has TRBV5-1 and TRBJ2-7, with D hard to call. This CDR3 has 14 amino acids. CDR1 and CDR2 (germline): SGHRS, YFSETQ. Trimming pared 0 bases from V and 0 bases from J, leaving 7 bases between. The CDR3 is CASSLDLSSYEQYF. The CDR3 DNA reads as TGCGCCAGCAGCTTGGATCTCAGCTCCTACGAGCAGTACTTC. Complete variable domain (other parts from reference TRBV5-1 and TRBJ2-7): KAGVTQTPRYLIKTRGQQVTLSCSPISGHRSVSWYQQTPGQGLQFLFEYFSETQRNKGNFPGRFSGRQFSNSRSEMNVSTLELGDSALYLCASSLDLSSYEQYFGPGTRLTVT.

The rearrangement uses TRBV3-1 (or the pseudogene TRBV3-2) and TRBJ2-7; D is possibly TRBD1 (6 bases). Trimming stripped 4 bases from V and 2 bases from J, with 12 bases between. Per the germline V gene, CDR1 is LGHDT and CDR2 is YNNKEL (reference sequence). The CDR3 covers 14 residues. The CDR3 loop is CASSPVGATYEQYF. The CDR3 DNA sequence: TGTGCCAGCAGCCCCGTGGGGGCAACCTACGAGCAGTACTTC.

The CDR3 sequence is CASSPPAAIEQYF. In DNA, the CDR3 is TGTGCCAGCTCACCACCTGCCGCGATCGAGCAGTACTTC. The chain is built from TRBV18 and TRBJ2-7; D is unclear. Trimming shortened V by 0 bases and J by 6 bases, and 9 bases separated the two germline ends. This CDR3 contains 13 residues. CDR1 is KGHSH and CDR2 is LQKENI in the germline V gene.

V gene TRBV6-5 combines with J gene TRBJ2-5, with 7 bases that match TRBD2. Unmatched junction bases numbered 9, after V lost 0 bases and J lost 5 bases. The CDR3 length is 16 residues. CDR1 is MNHEY, CDR2 SVGAGI, per germline. The CDR3 DNA is TGTGCCAGCAGTTACTCGACCCAGCGGGGTTTTGAGACCCAGTACTTC. Residues: CASSYSTQRGFETQYF.

The genes are TRBV30 and TRBJ2-7; D unclear. The germline V gene has CDR1 GTSNPN and CDR2 SVGIG (reference sequence). The germline V and J ends were trimmed by 0 bases and 2 bases, with 11 bases remaining between them. The CDR3 is 14 amino acids. CDR3 bases: TGTGCCTGGAGTGTCCCGTTCGTTGCCTACGAGCAGTACTTC. It codes for CAWSVPFVAYEQYF. Based on the CDR3 plus reference TRBV30 and TRBJ2-7, the full variable domain is SQTIHQWPATLVQPVGSPLSLECTVEGTSNPNLYWYRQAAGRGLQLLFYSVGIGQISSEVPQNLSASRPQDRQFILSSKKLLLSDSGFYLCAWSVPFVAYEQYFGPGTRLTVT.

The chain is built from TRBV7-9 and TRBJ1-6, with 9 bases identical to TRBD1. Germline V gene lookup returns CDR1 SEHNR and CDR2 FQNEAQ (reference sequence). CDR3 length: 16 residues. V shed 5 bases and J 4 bases; nucleotides not matched to a gene: 6. The CDR3 region is CASSATGTGYNSPLHF. DNA of the CDR3: TGTGCCAGCAGCGCAACCGGGACAGGGTATAATTCACCCCTCCACTTT.

V gene TRBV5-4 combines with J gene TRBJ1-1; TRBD1 agrees at 9 bases. Germline V gene lookup returns CDR1 SGHNT and CDR2 YYREEE (reference sequence). This CDR3 contains 15 residues. The trim removed 6 bases at V and 5 bases at J, leaving 11 bases unmatched. The CDR3 DNA is TGTGCCAGCAAGCCGGGACAGGGCGGTTCGACTGAAGCTTTCTTT. It translates to CASKPGQGGSTEAFF.

The chain combines TRBV6-5 with TRBJ1-2; D remains ambiguous. The germline CDR1 and CDR2 sequences are MNHEY and SVGAGI. V lost 3 bases and J 8 bases, leaving 22 bases between the germline ends. The CDR3 covers 16 residues. The CDR3: CASSYSPGGLFRGYTF. In nucleotides, the CDR3 is TGTGCCAGCAGTTATTCTCCCGGCGGACTTTTTCGGGGCTACACCTTC.

This clone was recorded a few times. This chain joins TRBV12-3 or TRBV12-4 and TRBJ1-1; D remains unclear. V shed 4 bases and J shed 8 bases, with 11 bases lying between them. The CDR3 runs to 12 residues. This CDR3 reads CASSSPILEAFF. The CDR3 DNA is TGTGCCAGCAGTTCCCCAATCTTGGAAGCTTTCTTT.